The clone carrying this T cell receptor (beta chain) was detected a few times. Sequenced by immunoSEQ multiplex PCR; TCRdb stores in-frame clones only, minus some. The sample lists fewer than 250,000 clones, just over 85% occurring once. These data are taken from a study of blood T cell repertoires in COVID-19. For the study at large: Sources were T cells, B-cell-depleted T cells, or PBMCs; the material itself was cDNA or gDNA.

CDR1 and CDR2 from the germline V gene are MNHNS and SASEGT. The ends were cut back, 3 bases at V and 4 bases at J, with 19 bases in the middle. The CDR3 has 17 amino acids. The TCR originated in a woman aged 40 to 50 with acute COVID-19. The sample consisted of PBMCs or T cells enriched from blood (not recorded which). The V gene is TRBV6-1, the J gene TRBJ2-1; a possible D gene is TRBD2 (5 bases). CDR3 amino acids: CASSERGLGRGYNEQFF. The CDR3 DNA follows: TGTGCCAGCAGTGAGAGAGGACTGGGCCGCGGGTACAATGAGCAGTTCTTC.